This T cell receptor (beta chain) derives from a study of blood T cell repertoires in COVID-19. Looking at the study overall: COVID-19 samples collected from the United States, Italy and Spain covered acute and convalescent phases. The analysed material was cDNA or gDNA that came from T cells, B-cell-depleted T cells, or PBMCs.

Seattle's cohort entered during active infection and was followed longitudinally. Per the original data handling: Using reference gene primer amplification, nucleated cell counts were estimated. Profiling relied on immunoSEQ multiplex PCR, and the TCRdb table lists in-frame clones only, not all of them. From that table come the V and J calls and clone size; the DNA was used to work out D and trimming. The sample lists under 250,000 clones; 70% to 90% were seen once. Germline V CDR1 and CDR2: KGHDR, SFDVKD. This CDR3 is built from 17 residues. V lost 2 bases, J lost 10 bases, and 9 bases stayed unmatched.

The specimen sequenced was peripheral blood. This sequence joins TRBV24-1 and TRBJ2-1; TRBD2 agrees at 14 bases. The receptor was derived from a man younger than 45 with COVID-19, enrolled during active disease. In nucleotides, the CDR3 is TGTGCCACCAGTGATTCACCCGGGACTAGCGGGAGTCACGAGCAGTTCTTC. As protein: CATSDSPGTSGSHEQFF.